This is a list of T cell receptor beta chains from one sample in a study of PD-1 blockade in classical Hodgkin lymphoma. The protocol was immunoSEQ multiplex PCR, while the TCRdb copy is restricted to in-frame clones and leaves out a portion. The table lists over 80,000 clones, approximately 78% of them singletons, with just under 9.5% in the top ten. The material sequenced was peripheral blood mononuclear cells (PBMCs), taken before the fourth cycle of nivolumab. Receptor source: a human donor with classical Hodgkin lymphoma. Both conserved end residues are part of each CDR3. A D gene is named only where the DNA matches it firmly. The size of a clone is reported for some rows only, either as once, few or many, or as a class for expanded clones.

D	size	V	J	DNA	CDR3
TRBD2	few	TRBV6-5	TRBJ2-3	TGTGCCAGCAGCAGGGGGACTAGCGGGAGTTATACGCAGTATTTT	CASSRGTSGSYTQYF
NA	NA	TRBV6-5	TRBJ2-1	TGTGCCAGCAGTTTGGTCGGACACCCTCCCCTGGAGCAGTTCTTC	CASSLVGHPPLEQFF
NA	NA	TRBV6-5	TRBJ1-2	TGTGCCAGCAGTTACGGTTCTGGGTTTTATGGCTACACCTTC	CASSYGSGFYGYTF
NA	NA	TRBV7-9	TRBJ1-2	TGTGCCAGCAGCTTATCTGGGGAGGATGGCTACACCTTC	CASSLSGEDGYTF
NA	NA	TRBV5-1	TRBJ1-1	TGCGCCAGCAGCTTGGCTGCAGGGATGAGGATGACTGAAGCTTTCTTT	CASSLAAGMRMTEAFF
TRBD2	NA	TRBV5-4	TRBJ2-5	TGTGCCAGCAGCGTAGCCCCTAGCGGGAGTGGGGCAGAGACCCAGTACTTC	CASSVAPSGSGAETQYF
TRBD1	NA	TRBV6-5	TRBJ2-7	TGTGCCAGCAGACAGTACCGGGACAGCTCCTACGAGCAGTACTTC	CASRQYRDSSYEQYF
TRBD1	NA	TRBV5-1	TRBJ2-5	TGCGCCAGCAGCCCCCGGGACAGGGTCCAAGAGACCCAGTACTTC	CASSPRDRVQETQYF
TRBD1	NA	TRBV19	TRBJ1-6	TGTGCCGGCTCTCGGACAGGGGAGAATTCACCCCTCCACTTT	CAGSRTGENSPLHF
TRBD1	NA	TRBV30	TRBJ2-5	TGTGCCTGGCGGGACAGGGGGCTCCAAGAGACCCAGTACTTC	CAWRDRGLQETQYF
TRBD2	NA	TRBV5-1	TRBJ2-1	TGCGCCAGCAGCGCCGGGACTAGCGGGACCGGGGAGCAGTTCTTC	CASSAGTSGTGEQFF
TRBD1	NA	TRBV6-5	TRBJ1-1	TGTGCCAGCAGTGGGGACAGGGCGAGGGCTTTCTTT	CASSGDRARAFF
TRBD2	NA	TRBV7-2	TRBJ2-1	TGTGCCAGCAGCTTAGGGAGGATTAGCGGGTGGGATGAGCAGTTCTTC	CASSLGRISGWDEQFF
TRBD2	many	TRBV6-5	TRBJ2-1	TGTGCCAGCAGTTACTCGAGCGGGGGCTCCTACAATGAGCAGTTCTTC	CASSYSSGGSYNEQFF
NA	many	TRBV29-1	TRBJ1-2	TGCAGCGTTGTCGAGAACTATGGCTACACCTTC	CSVVENYGYTF
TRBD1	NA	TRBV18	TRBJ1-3	TGTGCCAGCTCACCCAGGGGGCACAATGGAAACACCATATATTTT	CASSPRGHNGNTIYF
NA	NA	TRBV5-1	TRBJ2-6	TGCGCCAGCAGCTCTGATGGGGCCAACGTCCTGACTTTC	CASSSDGANVLTF
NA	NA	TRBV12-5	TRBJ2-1	TGTGCTAGTGGGACAGTCTCCTACAATGAGCAGTTCTTC	CASGTVSYNEQFF
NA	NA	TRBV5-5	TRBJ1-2	TGTGCCAGCAGCGGGGGGACCTTTGGCTACACCTTC	CASSGGTFGYTF
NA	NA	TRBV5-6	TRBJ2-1	TGTGCCAGCAGCATGCGTGGAGGGGGGCACAATGAGCAGTTCTTC	CASSMRGGGHNEQFF
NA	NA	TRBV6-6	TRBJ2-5	TGTGCCAGCTTACGTAGCAATCAAGAGACCCAGTACTTC	CASLRSNQETQYF
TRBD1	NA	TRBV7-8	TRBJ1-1	TGTGCCAGCAGCTTAGCTCTGGGACAGGTGAACACTGAAGCTTTCTTT	CASSLALGQVNTEAFF
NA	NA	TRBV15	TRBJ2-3	TGTGCCACCAGCAGAGAACTCTACAACACAGATACGCAGTATTTT	CATSRELYNTDTQYF
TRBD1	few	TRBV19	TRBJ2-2	TGTGCCAGTAGTATAGATTCGACAGGGGACACCGGGGAGCTGTTTTTT	CASSIDSTGDTGELFF
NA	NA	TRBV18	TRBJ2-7	TGTGCCAGCTCACCACTTCGGGGTTTTCGGTACGAGCAGTACTTC	CASSPLRGFRYEQYF
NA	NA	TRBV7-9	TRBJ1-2	TGTGCCAGCAGCTTAGCTCGAGACTCTCCCAGCGGGTACACCTTC	CASSLARDSPSGYTF
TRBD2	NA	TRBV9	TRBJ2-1	TGTGCCAGCAGCAGCGTGGGGGGGTCCTACAATGAGCAGTTCTTC	CASSSVGGSYNEQFF
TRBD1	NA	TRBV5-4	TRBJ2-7	TGTGCCAGCAGCTCCCGGACAGGGCCCTACGAGCAGTACTTC	CASSSRTGPYEQYF
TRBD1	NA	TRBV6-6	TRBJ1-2	TGTGCCAGCAAACATTTCGGGACAGGATTCTATGGCTACACCTTC	CASKHFGTGFYGYTF
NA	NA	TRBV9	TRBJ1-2	TGTGCCAGCAGCGCACAGGGAAACTATGGCTACACCTTC	CASSAQGNYGYTF
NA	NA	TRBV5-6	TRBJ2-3	TGTGCCAGCAGCTTGAGCGCAGATACGCAGTATTTT	CASSLSADTQYF
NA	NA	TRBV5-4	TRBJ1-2	TGTGCCAGCAGCTTGGAAGGGGGACGGGGCTACACCTTC	CASSLEGGRGYTF
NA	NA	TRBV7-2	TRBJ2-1	TGTGCCAGCAGCTTTATGGCCTACAATGAGCAGTTCTTC	CASSFMAYNEQFF
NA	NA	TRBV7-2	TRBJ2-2	TGTGCCAGCAGCTTACCATATGGACGGGCGAACACCGGGGAGCTGTTTTTT	CASSLPYGRANTGELFF
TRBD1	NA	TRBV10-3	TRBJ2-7	TGTGCCATCAGCACGACAGGGGTCGACGAGCAGTACTTC	CAISTTGVDEQYF
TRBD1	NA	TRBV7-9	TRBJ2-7	TGTGCCAGCAGTTTGACAGGGGGTTCGTACGAGCAGTACTTC	CASSLTGGSYEQYF